These 3 T cell receptor beta chains were sequenced from one sample in a study of shared clonotypes between healthy human individuals. TCRdb keeps only in-frame clones here, not all; method: immunoSEQ multiplex PCR. The table shows about 980,000 clones, with about three quarters occurring only once. Sequenced material: memory CD4+ T cells sorted from blood. Subset indicated: CD45RA-negative fraction. The receptors stem from a man younger than 30 in good health.

The chain uses TRBV19 and TRBJ2-4; 9 bases agree with TRBD1. This CDR3 contains 15 residues. CDR1 and CDR2 from the germline V gene are LNHDA and SQIVND (reference sequence). Unmatched junction bases numbered 11, after V lost 9 bases and J lost 5 bases. The DNA for the CDR3 is TGTGCCAGCTCCAACACAGGGGGCGCGCAAAACATTCAGTACTTC. Protein product: CASSNTGGAQNIQYF.

The rearrangement joins TRBV5-6 to TRBJ2-7; the D gene is possibly TRBD2 (6 bases). Germline V gene lookup returns CDR1 SGHDT and CDR2 YYEEEE. The CDR3 is 15 amino acids. V lost 4 bases and J 3 bases, leaving 17 bases between the germline ends. The CDR3, as DNA: TGTGCCAGCAGCCCGTGGGAGGACGCATACTACGAGCAGTACTTC. This translates into CASSPWEDAYYEQYF.

The chain carries TRBV7-9 and TRBJ2-4; D remains unclear. In germline, CDR1 is SEHNR, CDR2 FQNEAQ (reference sequence). V was pared by 5 bases and J by 1 base, with 12 bases between. The CDR3 length is 15 residues. The DNA of the CDR3 is TGTGCCAGCAGCCGGGCCGCTGGGGCCAAAAACATTCAGTACTTC. Translating gives CASSRAAGAKNIQYF.